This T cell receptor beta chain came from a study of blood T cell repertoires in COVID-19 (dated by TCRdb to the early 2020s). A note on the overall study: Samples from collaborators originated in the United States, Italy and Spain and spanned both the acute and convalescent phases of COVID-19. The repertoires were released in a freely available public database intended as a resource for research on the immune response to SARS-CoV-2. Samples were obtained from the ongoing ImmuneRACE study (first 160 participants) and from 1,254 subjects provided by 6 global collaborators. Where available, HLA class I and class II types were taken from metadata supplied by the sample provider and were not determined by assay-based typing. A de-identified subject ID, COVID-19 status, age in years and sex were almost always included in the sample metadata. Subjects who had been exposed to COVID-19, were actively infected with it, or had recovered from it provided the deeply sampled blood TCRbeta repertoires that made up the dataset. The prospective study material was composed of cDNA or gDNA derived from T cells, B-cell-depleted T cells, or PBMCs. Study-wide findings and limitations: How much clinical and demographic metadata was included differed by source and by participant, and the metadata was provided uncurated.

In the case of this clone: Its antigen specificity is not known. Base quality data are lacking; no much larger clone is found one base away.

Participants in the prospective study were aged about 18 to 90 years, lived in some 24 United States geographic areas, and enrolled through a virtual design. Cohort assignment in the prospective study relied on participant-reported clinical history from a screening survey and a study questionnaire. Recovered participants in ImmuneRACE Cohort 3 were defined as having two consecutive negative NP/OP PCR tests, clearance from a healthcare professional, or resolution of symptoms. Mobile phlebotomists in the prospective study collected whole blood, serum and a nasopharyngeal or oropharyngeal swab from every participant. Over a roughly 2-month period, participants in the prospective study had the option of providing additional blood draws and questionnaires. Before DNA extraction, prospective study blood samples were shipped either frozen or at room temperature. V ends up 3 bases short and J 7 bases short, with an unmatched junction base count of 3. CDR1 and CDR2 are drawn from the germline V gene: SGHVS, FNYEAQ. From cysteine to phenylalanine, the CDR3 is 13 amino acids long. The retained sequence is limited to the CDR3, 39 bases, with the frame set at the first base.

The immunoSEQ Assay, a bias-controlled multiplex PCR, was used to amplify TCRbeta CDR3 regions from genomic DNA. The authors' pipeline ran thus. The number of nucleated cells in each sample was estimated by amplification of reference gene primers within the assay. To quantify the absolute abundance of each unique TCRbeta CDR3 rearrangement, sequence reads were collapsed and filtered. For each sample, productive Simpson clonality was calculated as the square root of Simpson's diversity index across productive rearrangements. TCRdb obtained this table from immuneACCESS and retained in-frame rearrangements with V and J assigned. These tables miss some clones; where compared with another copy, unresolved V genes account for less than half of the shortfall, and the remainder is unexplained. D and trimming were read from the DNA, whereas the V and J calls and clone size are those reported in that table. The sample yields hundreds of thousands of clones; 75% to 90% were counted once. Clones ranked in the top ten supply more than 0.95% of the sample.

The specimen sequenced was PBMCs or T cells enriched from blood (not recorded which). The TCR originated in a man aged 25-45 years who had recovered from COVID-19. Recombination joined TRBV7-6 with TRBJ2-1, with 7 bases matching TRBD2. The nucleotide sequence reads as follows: TGTGCCAGCAGCTTGACTAGCTTGAATGAGCAGTTCTTC. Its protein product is CASSLTSLNEQFF.